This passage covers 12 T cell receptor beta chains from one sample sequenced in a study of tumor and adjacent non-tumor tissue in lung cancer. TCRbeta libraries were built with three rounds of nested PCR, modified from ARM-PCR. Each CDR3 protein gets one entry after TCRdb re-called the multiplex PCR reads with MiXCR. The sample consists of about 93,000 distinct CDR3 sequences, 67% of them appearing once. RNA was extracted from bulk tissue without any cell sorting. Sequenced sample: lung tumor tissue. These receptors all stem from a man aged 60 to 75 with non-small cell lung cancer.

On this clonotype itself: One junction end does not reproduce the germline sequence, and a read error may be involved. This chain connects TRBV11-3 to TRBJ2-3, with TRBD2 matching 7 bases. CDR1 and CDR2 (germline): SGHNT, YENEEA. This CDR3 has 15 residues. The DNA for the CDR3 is TGTACCAGTCGGATGGCGGGAGATACCACAGATACACAGTATTTT. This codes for CTSRMAGDTTDTQYF.

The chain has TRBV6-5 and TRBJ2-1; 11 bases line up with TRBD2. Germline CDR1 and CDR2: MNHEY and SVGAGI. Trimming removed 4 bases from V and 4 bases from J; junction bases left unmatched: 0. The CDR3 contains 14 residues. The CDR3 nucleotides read TGTGCCAGCAGTTCTAGCGGGAGGTACAATGAGCAGTTCTTC. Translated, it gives CASSSSGRYNEQFF.

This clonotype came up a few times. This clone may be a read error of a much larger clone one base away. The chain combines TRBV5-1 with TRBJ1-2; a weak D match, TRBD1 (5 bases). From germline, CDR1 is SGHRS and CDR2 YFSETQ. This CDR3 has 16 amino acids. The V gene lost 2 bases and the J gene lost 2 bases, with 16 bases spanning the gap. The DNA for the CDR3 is TGCGCCAGCAGCTTACAAATAGGACGGACAAACTATGGCTACACCTTC. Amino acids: CASSLQIGRTNYGYTF. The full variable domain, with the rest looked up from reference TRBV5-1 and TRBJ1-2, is KAGVTQTPRYLIKTRGQQVTLSCSPISGHRSVSWYQQTPGQGLQFLFEYFSETQRNKGNFPGRFSGRQFSNSRSEMNVSTLELGDSALYLCASSLQIGRTNYGYTFGSGTRLTVV.

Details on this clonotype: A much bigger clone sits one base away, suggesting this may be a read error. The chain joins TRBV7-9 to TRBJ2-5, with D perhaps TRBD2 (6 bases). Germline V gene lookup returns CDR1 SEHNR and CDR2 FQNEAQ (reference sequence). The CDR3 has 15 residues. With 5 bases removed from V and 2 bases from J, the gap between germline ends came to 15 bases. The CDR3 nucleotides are TGTGCCAGCAGCAGGGTCGGCGGGGCTCAAGAGACCCAGTACTTC. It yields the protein CASSRVGGAQETQYF.

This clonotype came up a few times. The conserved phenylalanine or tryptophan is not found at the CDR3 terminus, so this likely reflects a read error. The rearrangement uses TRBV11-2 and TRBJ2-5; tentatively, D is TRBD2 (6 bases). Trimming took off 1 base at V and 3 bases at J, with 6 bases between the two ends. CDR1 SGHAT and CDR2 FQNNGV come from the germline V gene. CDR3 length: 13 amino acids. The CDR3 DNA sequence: TGTGCCAGCAGCTTAGGACTAGAAGAGACCCAGTACATC. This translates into CASSLGLEETQYI.

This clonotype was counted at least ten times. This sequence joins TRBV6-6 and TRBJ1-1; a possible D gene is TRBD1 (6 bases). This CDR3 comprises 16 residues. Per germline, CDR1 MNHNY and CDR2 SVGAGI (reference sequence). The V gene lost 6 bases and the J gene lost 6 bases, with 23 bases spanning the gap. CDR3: CASSPAGTLARPEAFF. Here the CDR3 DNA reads TGTGCCAGCAGCCCCGCCGGGACACTGGCCCGTCCTGAAGCTTTCTTT.

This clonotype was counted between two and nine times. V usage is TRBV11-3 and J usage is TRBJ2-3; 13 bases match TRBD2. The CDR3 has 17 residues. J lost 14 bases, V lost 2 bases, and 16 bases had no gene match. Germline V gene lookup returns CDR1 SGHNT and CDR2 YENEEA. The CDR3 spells CASSLRTSGGGTDALYF. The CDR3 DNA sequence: TGTGCCAGCAGCTTACGAACTAGCGGGGGGGGCACAGATGCGCTGTATTTT. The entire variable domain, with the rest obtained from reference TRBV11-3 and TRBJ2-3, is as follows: EAGVVQSPRYKIIEKKQPVAFWCNPISGHNTLYWYLQNLGQGPELLIRYENEEAVDDSQLPKDRFSAERLKGVDSTLKIQPAELGDSAVYLCASSLRTSGGGTDALYFGPGTRLTVL.

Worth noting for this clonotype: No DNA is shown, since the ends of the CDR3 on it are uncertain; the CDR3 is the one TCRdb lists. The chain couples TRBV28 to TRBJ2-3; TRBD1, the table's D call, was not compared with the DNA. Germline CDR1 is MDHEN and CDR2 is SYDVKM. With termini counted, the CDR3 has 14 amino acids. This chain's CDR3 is CVSRVGTGTDTHYF.

The CDR3 loop is CSARDRRTESYEQYF. In nucleotides, the CDR3 is TGCAGTGCTAGAGATCGAAGGACAGAGAGTTACGAGCAGTACTTC. The chain is built from TRBV20-1 and TRBJ2-7; D is perhaps TRBD1 (6 bases). This CDR3 spans 15 amino acids. CDR1 DFQATT and CDR2 SNEGSKA come from the germline V gene (reference sequence). V lost 0 bases and J lost 4, with 16 bases in between.

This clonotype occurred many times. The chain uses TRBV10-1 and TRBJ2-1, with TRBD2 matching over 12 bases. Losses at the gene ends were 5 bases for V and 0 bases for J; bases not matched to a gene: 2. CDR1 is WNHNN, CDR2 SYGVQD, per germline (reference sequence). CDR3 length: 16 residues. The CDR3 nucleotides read TGCGCCAGCAGTACTAGCGGGGGGCGCTCCTACAATGAGCAGTTCTTC. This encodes CASSTSGGRSYNEQFF.

The CDR3 loop reads CSMGLGALGNEQFF. CDR3 bases: TGCAGCATGGGACTAGGGGCACTTGGCAATGAGCAGTTCTTC. The chain carries TRBV29-1 and TRBJ2-1, with 8 bases identical to TRBD2. J gave up 6 bases and V 8 bases, and 12 bases lay outside the gene matches. The CDR3 totals 14 residues. CDR1 and CDR2 from the germline V gene are SQVTM and ANQGSEA.

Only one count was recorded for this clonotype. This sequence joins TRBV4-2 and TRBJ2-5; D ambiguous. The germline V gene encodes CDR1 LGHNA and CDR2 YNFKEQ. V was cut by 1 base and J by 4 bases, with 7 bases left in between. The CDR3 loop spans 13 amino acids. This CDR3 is CASSQARLETQYF. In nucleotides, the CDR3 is TGTGCCAGCAGCCAAGCTCGATTAGAGACCCAGTACTTC.